This T cell receptor (beta chain) was observed in a study of T cell changes during pregnancy in multiple sclerosis. Sequencing was performed with immunoSEQ multiplex PCR; in TCRdb, only in-frame clones are kept and a portion is missing. Found here are 45,000 to 60,000 clones, roughly 93% of them singletons; the top ten hold around 1.9%. V shed 4 bases and J shed 8 bases, with 12 bases lying between them. The CDR3 covers 13 residues. Germline V gene sequence: CDR1 SGDLS, CDR2 YYNGEE. The chain couples TRBV9 to TRBJ1-4; no clear D gene. Sequenced here: peripheral blood, sampled in the second trimester of pregnancy. The origin of this receptor is a female donor with multiple sclerosis, enrolled in a pregnancy study. CDR3 residues: CASSLTPGEKLFF. CDR3 DNA sequence: TGTGCCAGCAGCCTAACCCCGGGGGAAAAACTGTTTTTT.